These 22 T cell receptor beta chains share one sample of origin, sequenced in a study of blood T cells in healthy people across ages. The use of a sample-barcoded 5' primer and a J-beta primer mix characterized a second PCR of about 7 to 12 cycles. A single record per CDR3 protein comes from TCRdb applying MiXCR to the 5' RACE reads. This table holds 1.8 million or so distinct CDR3 sequences, about 39% found once. Sequences were obtained from blood. The receptors were sampled from a human donor in good health.

The rearrangement uses TRBV27 and TRBJ2-7, with 10 bases matching TRBD1. Germline V CDR1 and CDR2: MNHEY, SMNVEV (reference sequence). CDR3 length: 16 amino acids. Trimming took 3 bases from V and 5 from J; bases not matched to a gene: 10. The CDR3 bases are TGTGCCAGCAGTTTCGGGACGGGACAGGGGAGACACGAGCAGTACTTC. Translation: CASSFGTGQGRHEQYF.

The rearrangement links TRBV7-6 to TRBJ2-4, with D possibly being TRBD2 (6 bases). The germline CDR1 and CDR2 sequences are SGHVS and FNYEAQ. The CDR3 extends over 12 amino acids. V was pared by 1 base and J by 13 bases, with 11 bases between. Here the CDR3 DNA reads TGTGCCAGCAGCTTAGACGGGGAGGAGCAGTACTTC. Amino acids: CASSLDGEEQYF.

The chain links TRBV13 to TRBJ2-1; D possibly matches TRBD1 or TRBD2 (5 bases each). The J call is uncertain, as TRBJ2-7 better fits the DNA end. The CDR3 loop spans 16 amino acids. CDR1 and CDR2 (germline): PRHDT, FYEKMQ (reference sequence). The CDR3 spells CASSPGTHSSYNEQYF. The CDR3 nucleotides read TGTGCCAGCAGCCCCGGGACCCACAGCTCCTACAATGAGCAGTACTTC.

The sample holds a few counts of this clonotype. The chain joins TRBV4-1 to TRBJ2-2, with 8 bases lining up with TRBD1. J lost 5 bases, V lost 3 bases, and 11 bases had no gene match. The CDR3 consists of 17 residues. The V gene's germline CDR1 is MGHRA and CDR2 YSYEKL. CDR3 sequence: CASSHIRGLSRTGELFF. CDR3 sequence (DNA): TGCGCCAGCAGCCACATCAGGGGGCTGAGCAGGACCGGGGAGCTGTTTTTT.

This chain joins TRBV7-9 and TRBJ2-1, with D maybe TRBD1 (6 bases). This CDR3 region has 15 residues. Per germline, CDR1 SEHNR and CDR2 FQNEAQ (reference sequence). V was pared by 0 bases and J by 6 bases, with 12 bases between. CDR3 nucleotides: TGTGCCAGCAGCTTAGCTGGGGGCTCTCCCAATGAGCAGTTCTTC. Encoded protein: CASSLAGGSPNEQFF. Based on the CDR3 plus reference TRBV7-9 and TRBJ2-1, the full variable domain is DTGVSQNPRHKITKRGQNVTFRCDPISEHNRLYWYRQTLGQGPEFLTYFQNEAQLEKSRLLSDRFSAERPKGSFSTLEIQRTEQGDSAMYLCASSLAGGSPNEQFFGPGTRLTVL.

This clonotype was detected many times. V and J are TRBV7-2 and TRBJ2-3; D is undetermined. V dropped 1 base and J dropped 0 bases, with 5 bases sitting between them. CDR3 length: 14 residues. From germline, CDR1 is SGHTA and CDR2 FQGNSA. In nucleotides, the CDR3 is TGTGCCAGCAGCTTAGAGTATAGCACAGATACGCAGTATTTT. As protein: CASSLEYSTDTQYF.

V is TRBV27 and J is TRBJ1-2; perhaps TRBD1 as D (6 bases). Trimming took 1 base from V and 4 from J, leaving 19 bases between them. The V gene's germline CDR1 is MNHEY and CDR2 SMNVEV (reference sequence). The CDR3 loop spans 17 amino acids. The CDR3 is CASSLFDRLGISYGYTF. The CDR3 nucleotides read TGTGCCAGCAGTTTATTCGACAGGTTGGGAATTTCCTATGGCTACACCTTC.

The table lists this clonotype with a few counts. This chain joins TRBV4-1 and TRBJ1-2; D is unresolved. Germline V gene data show CDR1 as MGHRA and CDR2 as YSYEKL. The CDR3 is 12 residues long. The germline V and J ends were trimmed by 0 bases and 3 bases, with 2 bases remaining between them. CDR3 sequence reads: CASSQEHYGYTF. The CDR3 DNA follows: TGCGCCAGCAGCCAAGAACACTATGGCTACACCTTC.

This chain links TRBV29-1 with TRBJ2-1; weak D call: TRBD2 (5 bases). CDR3 length equals 13 residues. CDR1 and CDR2 (germline): SQVTM, ANQGSEA. Trimming removed 4 bases at V and 6 bases at J, with 13 bases between. The CDR3 region is CSVGPRLLNEQFF. The CDR3 DNA sequence: TGCAGCGTTGGCCCCCGACTACTCAATGAGCAGTTCTTC.

This chain uses TRBV10-3 with TRBJ2-3, with a weak D call TRBD1 (6 bases). This CDR3 is built from 14 residues. Germline CDR1 ENHRY, CDR2 SYGVKD. V dropped 4 bases and J dropped 5 bases, with 13 bases sitting between them. The CDR3 coding sequence is TGTGCCATCAGTGGTCCGGGACAAATAGATACGCAGTATTTT. This gives the protein CAISGPGQIDTQYF.

In its sample, this clonotype was seen a few times. The chain is built from TRBV5-1 and TRBJ2-3; no clear D. Germline CDR1 SGHRS, CDR2 YFSETQ. This CDR3 is 16 amino acids long. Trimming left V 0 bases short and J 6 bases short, with 17 bases between. CDR3 sequence (DNA): TGCGCCAGCAGCTTGGTTGCCCTTCAACGACCCGATACGCAGTATTTT. As protein: CASSLVALQRPDTQYF.

This clonotype was observed a single time. The gene calls are TRBV15 and TRBJ2-3; D gene ambiguous. V lost 1 base, J lost 2 bases, and 10 bases lay in between. The V gene's germline CDR1 is LNHNV and CDR2 YYDKDF (reference sequence). The CDR3 loop spans 15 amino acids. The chain's CDR3 is CATSRANSITDTQYF. CDR3 bases: TGTGCCACCAGCAGAGCCAACTCGATCACAGATACGCAGTATTTT.

This clonotype was counted between two and nine times. Written as DNA, the CDR3 is TGCAGTGCGGACAGTGTCCATGGCTACACCTTC. Translating gives CSADSVHGYTF. The chain couples TRBV20-1 to TRBJ1-2; a possible D gene is TRBD1 (6 bases). The V gene's germline CDR1 is DFQATT and CDR2 SNEGSKA (reference sequence). The CDR3 length is 11 residues. Deletions cut 6 bases from V and 6 bases from J, with 11 bases between.

V gene TRBV20-1 combines with J gene TRBJ2-2; no definite D call. Per germline, CDR1 DFQATT and CDR2 SNEGSKA (reference sequence). V dropped 0 bases and J dropped 4 bases, with 9 bases sitting between them. CDR3 length: 14 amino acids. CDR3 protein: CSARDALTTGELFF. The CDR3 DNA reads as TGCAGTGCTAGAGATGCTCTAACCACCGGGGAGCTGTTTTTT.

With respect to this clonotype: At one boundary the junction diverges from the germline segment, which might be a read error. The CDR3 DNA follows: TGTGCCAACAGCTTTGGGGGGAGCAAAAACATTCAGTACTTC. This sequence encodes CANSFGGSKNIQYF. This sequence joins TRBV7-2 and TRBJ2-4, with D possibly being TRBD2 (6 bases). This CDR3 comprises 14 residues. Germline CDR1 reads SGHTA; CDR2 reads FQGNSA.

This clonotype was seen just once. The rearrangement joins TRBV7-3 to TRBJ2-1; 8 nucleotides agree with TRBD2. CDR1 is SGHTA and CDR2 is FQGTGA in the germline V gene. V lost 1 base to trimming and J lost 5 bases; unmatched junction nucleotides: 4. CDR3 length equals 15 residues. The CDR3 coding sequence is TGTGCCAGCAGCTTAATTCGGGGGGGTCACAATGAGCAGTTCTTC. It specifies CASSLIRGGHNEQFF.

V usage is TRBV2 and J usage is TRBJ1-2; TRBD1 agrees at 7 bases. The CDR3 totals 13 residues. Germline CDR1 and CDR2: SNHLY and FYNNEI. Trimming at V came to 6 bases and at J to 7 bases, leaving 8 bases not matched to a gene. CDR3 nucleotide sequence: TGTGCCAGCAGCAAGGACAGGTCGGGTGGCTACACCTTC. Translated, it gives CASSKDRSGGYTF.

The count of this clonotype is one. A junction boundary mismatches the germline segment, possibly from a read error. The chain couples TRBV12-3 or TRBV12-4 to TRBJ2-3; tentatively, D is TRBD1 (6 bases). The CDR3 sequence is 14 residues long. The CDR3 loop is CAGSYRQVWDTQYF. CDR3 coding DNA: TGTGCCGGCAGTTACAGACAGGTATGGGATACGCAGTATTTT.

CDR3 coding DNA: TGCAGCGTTGATTTTGGGCCGGGGATATACCAGAACACTGAAGCTTTCTTT. Protein sequence: CSVDFGPGIYQNTEAFF. This chain connects TRBV29-1 to TRBJ1-1; no firm D call. Looked up from germline, CDR1 is SQVTM and CDR2 is ANQGSEA. The CDR3 runs 17 residues. The germline V and J ends were trimmed by 3 bases and 1 base, with 21 bases remaining between them.

The V call is TRBV7-9, the J call TRBJ2-1; D may be TRBD2 (6 bases). The CDR3 contains 13 residues. CDR1 SEHNR and CDR2 FQNEAQ come from the germline V gene (reference sequence). The V end lost 3 bases, the J end lost 6 bases, and 9 bases lay between the germline ends. The CDR3 loop reads CASSFRRVNEQFF. In DNA, the CDR3 is TGTGCCAGCAGCTTCCGGAGGGTCAATGAGCAGTTCTTC.

In this sample, this clonotype turned up many times. The chain links TRBV7-7 to TRBJ2-5; weak D call: TRBD2 (5 bases). With 3 bases removed from V and 4 bases from J, the gap between germline ends came to 9 bases. The CDR3 extends over 13 amino acids. CDR1 SSHAT and CDR2 FNYEAQ come from the germline V gene (reference sequence). CDR3 sequence (DNA): TGTGCCAGCAGCTTCGACTACGGAGAGACCCAGTACTTC. Encoded protein: CASSFDYGETQYF.

The rearrangement joins TRBV7-9 to TRBJ2-7; 7 nucleotides line up with TRBD2. Germline loops: CDR1 SEHNR, CDR2 FQNEAQ (reference sequence). The CDR3 consists of 15 residues. The V gene end was trimmed by 8 bases and the J gene end by 0 bases; junction bases not matched to a gene: 10. Written as DNA, the CDR3 is TGTGCCAGCTCCGGGGGGAGGGGACTCTCCTACGAGCAGTACTTC. It yields the protein CASSGGRGLSYEQYF. The variable domain in full, completed from reference TRBV7-9 and TRBJ2-7, reads DTGVSQNPRHKITKRGQNVTFRCDPISEHNRLYWYRQTLGQGPEFLTYFQNEAQLEKSRLLSDRFSAERPKGSFSTLEIQRTEQGDSAMYLCASSGGRGLSYEQYFGPGTRLTVT.